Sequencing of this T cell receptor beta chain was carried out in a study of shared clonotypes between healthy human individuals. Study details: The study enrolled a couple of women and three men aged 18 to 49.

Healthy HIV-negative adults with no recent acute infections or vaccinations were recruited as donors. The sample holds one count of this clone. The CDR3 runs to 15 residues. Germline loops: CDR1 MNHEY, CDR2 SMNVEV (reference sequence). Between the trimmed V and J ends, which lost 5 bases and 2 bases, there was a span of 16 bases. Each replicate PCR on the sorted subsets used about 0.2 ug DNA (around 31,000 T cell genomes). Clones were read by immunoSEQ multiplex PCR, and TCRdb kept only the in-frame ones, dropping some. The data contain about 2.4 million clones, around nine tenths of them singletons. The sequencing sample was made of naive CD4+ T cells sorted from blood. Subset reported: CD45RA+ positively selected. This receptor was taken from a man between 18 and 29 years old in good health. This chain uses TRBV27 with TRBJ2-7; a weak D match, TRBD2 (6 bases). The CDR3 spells CASSIRTGLTYEQYF. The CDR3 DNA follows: TGTGCCAGCAGTATTAGAACCGGACTAACCTACGAGCAGTACTTC.